This T cell receptor beta chain came from a study of cytomegalovirus exposure and HLA in healthy donors. It was with 60 Vbeta and 13 Jbeta primers that the PCR ran. Assay used: immunoSEQ multiplex PCR; TCRdb lists only in-frame clones, some missing. Of roughly 120,000 clones in the sample, about 82% were seen once. V dropped 0 bases and J dropped 2; count of bases not matched to a gene: 2. The germline V gene has CDR1 SGDLS and CDR2 YYNGEE. The CDR3 has 15 amino acids. Specimen: PBMCs. The V and J genes are TRBV9 and TRBJ2-5, with 9 nucleotides matching TRBD2. The sequence derives from a man in his fifties or sixties in good health and CMV-seronegative. In nucleotides, the CDR3 is TGTGCCAGCAGCGTAGGGACTAGCGAACAAGAGACCCAGTACTTC. Protein product: CASSVGTSEQETQYF.